A single sample is the source of the 30 T cell receptor beta chains below, sequenced in a study of blood T cell repertoires in COVID-19. This table comes from immunoSEQ multiplex PCR, and its TCRdb copy is limited to in-frame clones, with some not included. The table has hundreds of thousands of clones, around 87% seen once. Specimen: peripheral blood. The receptors were gathered from a woman aged 45-65 years who had recovered from COVID-19.

The V and J genes are TRBV3-1 (or the pseudogene TRBV3-2) and TRBJ1-1, with a weak D call TRBD1 (6 bases). V lost 6 bases and J lost 3, with 14 bases in between. The CDR3 has 14 amino acids. The germline CDR1 and CDR2 sequences are LGHDT and YNNKEL (reference sequence). The CDR3 reads CASSRQGWDTEAFF. The CDR3 region has the DNA TGTGCCAGCAGTCGCCAGGGGTGGGACACTGAAGCTTTCTTT.

The gene calls are TRBV7-2 and TRBJ1-4, with a tentative D call TRBD1 (5 bases). CDR3 size: 13 residues. Trimming stripped 8 bases from V and 5 bases from J, with 12 bases between. The germline V gene has CDR1 SGHTA and CDR2 FQGNSA. As DNA, the CDR3 is TGTGCCAGCGGGGCCGAATGGAATGAAAAACTGTTTTTT. It codes for CASGAEWNEKLFF.

The gene calls are TRBV9 and TRBJ2-7; 8 bases are a match to TRBD1. The CDR3 contains 15 residues. V was pared by 1 base and J by 4 bases, with 7 bases of the junction left unmatched. CDR1 SGDLS and CDR2 YYNGEE come from the germline V gene. CDR3 bases: TGTGCCAGCAGCGTACGGGGGACAGGCAATTACGAGCAGTACTTC. It yields the protein CASSVRGTGNYEQYF.

The rearrangement joins TRBV28 to TRBJ2-7; D is possibly TRBD2 (6 bases). Trimming pared 8 bases from V and 5 bases from J, leaving 16 bases between. The CDR3 is 13 amino acids. Germline CDR1 reads MDHEN; CDR2 reads SYDVKM. The CDR3 coding sequence is TGTGCCAGCGTTCAGGGCGGGATCAACGAGCAGTACTTC. This codes for CASVQGGINEQYF.

This clone was observed a few times. This rearrangement joins TRBV5-4 to TRBJ2-2; 8 bases line up with TRBD1. Trimming at V came to 4 bases and at J to 5 bases, leaving 7 bases not matched to a gene. Germline V gene lookup returns CDR1 SGHNT and CDR2 YYREEE (reference sequence). The CDR3 consists of 15 residues. CDR3 residues: CASSPGQGRTGELFF. Here the CDR3 DNA reads TGTGCCAGCAGCCCCGGACAGGGTCGTACCGGGGAGCTGTTTTTT.

The CDR3 DNA follows: TGTGCCAGTGGGCCGCGGCGGGGGGCTGAGACTGAAGCTTTCTTT. Protein: CASGPRRGAETEAFF. The gene calls are TRBV19 and TRBJ1-1, with D perhaps matching TRBD1 (6 bases). The germline V gene encodes CDR1 LNHDA and CDR2 SQIVND (reference sequence). Trimming took 8 bases from V and 5 from J, leaving 21 bases between them. CDR3 length: 15 amino acids.

V and J are TRBV3-1 (or the pseudogene TRBV3-2) and TRBJ2-7; TRBD1 agrees at 9 bases. V shed 6 bases and J 2 bases; nucleotides not matched to a gene: 5. Looked up from germline, CDR1 is LGHDT and CDR2 is YNNKEL (reference sequence). The CDR3 loop spans 14 amino acids. DNA of the CDR3: TGTGCCAGCAGTCCCGGGACAGGGCCCTACGAGCAGTACTTC. Its protein product is CASSPGTGPYEQYF.

V gene TRBV7-2 combines with J gene TRBJ2-7, with 7 bases lining up with TRBD1. Germline-derived CDR1 and CDR2 are SGHTA and FQGNSA. The CDR3 loop spans 14 amino acids. Losses at the gene ends were 1 base for V and 6 bases for J; bases not matched to a gene: 6. CDR3 coding DNA: TGTGCCAGCAGCTTAGAGACAGGGTTGAGCGAGCAGTACTTC. Its translation is CASSLETGLSEQYF.

The chain is built from TRBV4-3 and TRBJ2-4; 9 nucleotides align to TRBD1. V lost 0 bases and J lost 1; bases outside the gene matches: 7. Germline lookup yields CDR1 LGHNA and CDR2 YSLEER. The CDR3 sequence is 18 residues long. The CDR3 spells CASSQDVGTGFAKNIQYF. The CDR3, as DNA: TGCGCCAGCAGCCAAGATGTCGGGACAGGGTTCGCCAAAAACATTCAGTACTTC.

V usage is TRBV4-3 and J usage is TRBJ2-4; 14 bases agree with TRBD2. Germline V lookup: CDR1 LGHNA, CDR2 YSLEER. With V trimmed by 1 base and J by 5 bases, 10 bases remained unmatched. This CDR3 is built from 19 residues. CDR3 residues: CASSQAATSGRAGENIQYF. The CDR3, as DNA: TGCGCCAGCAGCCAAGCCGCGACTAGCGGGAGGGCCGGGGAAAACATTCAGTACTTC.

This clone was detected a few times. The rearrangement joins TRBV2 to TRBJ2-7; weak D call: TRBD2 (6 bases). The CDR3 length is 12 residues. V was clipped by 8 bases and J by 7 bases, with 15 bases between them. The germline gives CDR1 SNHLY, CDR2 FYNNEI. The CDR3 loop is CASAELAAEQYF. CDR3 DNA: TGTGCCAGCGCCGAACTAGCTGCTGAGCAGTACTTC.

This sequence joins TRBV19 and TRBJ1-2; 7 positions match TRBD1. Germline assignment: CDR1 LNHDA and CDR2 SQIVND (reference sequence). This CDR3 has 15 residues. Trimming at V came to 4 bases and at J to 3 bases, leaving 8 bases not matched to a gene. CDR3 nucleotide sequence: TGTGCCAGTAGTACCGACAGGGCGAGTCACTATGGCTACACCTTC. Its translation is CASSTDRASHYGYTF.

The chain carries TRBV13 and TRBJ1-1; D perhaps matches TRBD1 (6 bases). The V end lost 4 bases, the J end lost 9 bases, and 12 bases lay between the germline ends. Per the germline V gene, CDR1 is PRHDT and CDR2 is FYEKMQ (reference sequence). This CDR3 contains 12 residues. The CDR3 region is CASSSGTSKAFF. The DNA of the CDR3 is TGTGCCAGCAGCTCGGGGACATCTAAAGCTTTCTTT.

V gene TRBV10-3 combines with J gene TRBJ1-2; 7 positions agree with TRBD1. Germline V gives CDR1 ENHRY, CDR2 SYGVKD. V trimming: 9 bases; J trimming: 4 bases; junction bases outside the gene matches: 11. The CDR3 runs 14 residues. The CDR3: CAIKAGGAIYGYTF. CDR3 nucleotides: TGTGCCATAAAAGCAGGGGGAGCGATCTATGGCTACACCTTC.

The chain recombines TRBV12-3 or TRBV12-4 with TRBJ1-2, with 10 bases identical to TRBD1. CDR3 length equals 13 residues. J gave up 8 bases and V 6 bases, and 6 bases lay outside the gene matches. The CDR3 spells CASSQTGGGGYTF. Here the CDR3 DNA reads TGTGCCAGCAGCCAGACAGGGGGCGGAGGCTACACCTTC.

This rearrangement joins TRBV19 to TRBJ2-5, with D perhaps matching TRBD1 (6 bases). Trimming stripped 4 bases from V and 5 bases from J, with 14 bases between. The CDR3 has 14 amino acids. Germline CDR1 is LNHDA and CDR2 is SQIVND (reference sequence). The CDR3 DNA follows: TGTGCCAGTAGTACCACAGGGCGTCGGGAGACCCAGTACTTC. Its protein product is CASSTTGRRETQYF.

V usage is TRBV27 and J usage is TRBJ2-7; 7 nucleotides line up with TRBD1. This CDR3 region has 15 residues. The J segment lost 2 bases and the V segment lost 10 bases, leaving 14 bases of the junction unmatched. Germline V gene data show CDR1 as MNHEY and CDR2 as SMNVEV (reference sequence). The CDR3 protein is CATDPATGKTYEQYF. The CDR3 DNA follows: TGTGCCACCGACCCGGCGACAGGGAAGACCTACGAGCAGTACTTC.

The V gene is TRBV27, the J gene TRBJ2-1; D uncertain. Trimming pared 3 bases from V and 0 bases from J, leaving 6 bases between. The CDR3 is made up of 14 amino acids. CDR1 is MNHEY and CDR2 is SMNVEV in the germline V gene (reference sequence). Here the CDR3 reads CASSLASSYNEQFF. The CDR3 coding sequence is TGTGCCAGCAGTTTGGCTAGCTCCTACAATGAGCAGTTCTTC.

This chain uses TRBV28 with TRBJ1-1; 11 bases are shared with TRBD1. The CDR3 spans 14 residues. The germline CDR1 and CDR2 sequences are MDHEN and SYDVKM. J lost 5 bases, V lost 7 bases, and 6 bases had no gene match. Here the CDR3 reads CASIGQGATTEAFF. The CDR3 DNA is TGTGCCAGCATTGGACAGGGGGCGACGACTGAAGCTTTCTTT.

The count of this clone is one. V and J are TRBV7-2 and TRBJ1-2, with 9 bases fitting TRBD1. CDR3 length equals 14 residues. V was clipped by 5 bases and J by 4 bases; unmatched bases: 5. The germline V gene encodes CDR1 SGHTA and CDR2 FQGNSA. The CDR3 bases are TGTGCCAGCAGCGCGATGGACAGGGGCTATGGCTACACCTTC. Protein sequence: CASSAMDRGYGYTF.

This clone was found once. This chain uses TRBV5-1 with TRBJ2-2; D may be TRBD1 (7 bases). Per the germline V gene, CDR1 is SGHRS and CDR2 is YFSETQ. The V and J ends lost 4 bases and 0 bases respectively, with 10 bases between them. This CDR3 has 15 residues. The CDR3, as DNA: TGCGCCAGCAGCGGAGGGACAGCGAACACCGGGGAGCTGTTTTTT. Its protein product is CASSGGTANTGELFF. Drawing the rest from reference TRBV5-1 and TRBJ2-2, the complete variable domain is KAGVTQTPRYLIKTRGQQVTLSCSPISGHRSVSWYQQTPGQGLQFLFEYFSETQRNKGNFPGRFSGRQFSNSRSEMNVSTLELGDSALYLCASSGGTANTGELFFGEGSRLTVL.

The rearrangement joins TRBV28 to TRBJ1-2, with 8 bases lining up with TRBD1. This CDR3 is built from 16 residues. V dropped 6 bases and J dropped 0; count of bases not matched to a gene: 9. CDR1 and CDR2 from the germline V gene are MDHEN and SYDVKM. Here the CDR3 reads CASSPWTGNSNYGYTF. The CDR3, as DNA: TGTGCCAGCAGCCCATGGACAGGGAACTCTAACTATGGCTACACCTTC.

V is TRBV28 and J is TRBJ1-5, with TRBD1 matching 7 bases. The CDR3 totals 14 residues. Trimming at V came to 3 bases and at J to 3 bases, leaving 2 bases not matched to a gene. CDR1 MDHEN and CDR2 SYDVKM come from the germline V gene. CDR3 coding DNA: TGTGCCAGCAGTTTGGGACAGCACAATCAGCCCCAGCATTTT. This sequence encodes CASSLGQHNQPQHF.

The chain joins TRBV15 to TRBJ2-5; 13 bases fit TRBD2. CDR3 size: 16 residues. J lost 4 bases, V lost 1 base, and 3 bases had no gene match. Looked up from germline, CDR1 is LNHNV and CDR2 is YYDKDF (reference sequence). The CDR3 sequence: CATSRALAGGRETQYF. In DNA, the CDR3 is TGTGCCACCAGCAGAGCACTAGCGGGGGGGCGAGAGACCCAGTACTTC.

This rearrangement joins TRBV5-4 to TRBJ2-3, with 7 bases identical to TRBD1. The CDR3 extends over 17 amino acids. The V segment lost 3 bases and the J segment 3 bases; nucleotides outside the gene matches: 13. Looked up from germline, CDR1 is SGHNT and CDR2 is YYREEE (reference sequence). As DNA, the CDR3 is TGTGCCAGCAGCTCGGAACGAGACAGGGTTGGGACAGATACGCAGTATTTT. This translates into CASSSERDRVGTDTQYF.

The rearrangement uses TRBV14 and TRBJ2-1, with TRBD2 matching 11 bases. This CDR3 has 20 amino acids. The J segment lost 0 bases and the V segment lost 4 bases, leaving 14 bases of the junction unmatched. Germline values: CDR1 SGHDN, CDR2 FVKESK. The CDR3 here is CASSLLTLAGGASSYNEQFF. Here the CDR3 DNA reads TGTGCCAGCAGCCTCCTGACTTTAGCGGGGGGGGCCAGCTCCTACAATGAGCAGTTCTTC. Using reference TRBV14 and TRBJ2-1 for the parts outside the CDR3, the full variable domain is EAGVTQFPSHSVIEKGQTVTLRCDPISGHDNLYWYRRVMGKEIKFLLHFVKESKQDESGMPNNRFLAERTGGTYSTLKVQPAELEDSGVYFCASSLLTLAGGASSYNEQFFGPGTRLTVL.

The V and J genes are TRBV9 and TRBJ2-1; 10 bases align to TRBD2. The CDR3 extends over 15 amino acids. V dropped 4 bases and J dropped 4; count of bases not matched to a gene: 5. Germline values: CDR1 SGDLS, CDR2 YYNGEE. CDR3 DNA: TGTGCCAGCAGCCCCCGGACTAGCGGATACAATGAGCAGTTCTTC. Translation gives CASSPRTSGYNEQFF.

J is TRBJ1-2 and V is TRBV18; D gene ambiguous. From germline, CDR1 is KGHSH and CDR2 LQKENI. This CDR3 has 14 residues. Trimming took off 4 bases at V and 4 bases at J, with 13 bases between the two ends. The CDR3 DNA is TGTGCCAGCTCACTTGATTCGGAGGGCTATGGCTACACCTTC. Its translation is CASSLDSEGYGYTF. The complete variable domain, with remaining parts taken from reference TRBV18 and TRBJ1-2, reads NAGVMQNPRHLVRRRGQEARLRCSPMKGHSHVYWYRQLPEEGLKFMVYLQKENIIDESGMPKERFSAEFPKEGPSILRIQQVVRGDSAAYFCASSLDSEGYGYTFGSGTRLTVV.

This clone was detected only once. V usage is TRBV7-2 and J usage is TRBJ2-2; the D gene is possibly TRBD1 (5 bases). V shed 2 bases and J shed 0 bases, with 10 bases lying between them. Per germline, CDR1 SGHTA and CDR2 FQGNSA. The CDR3 covers 16 residues. In DNA form, the CDR3 reads TGTGCCAGCAGCTTATTGCGACAGTCGAACACCGGGGAGCTGTTTTTT. The encoded protein is CASSLLRQSNTGELFF.

This clone showed up just once. V is TRBV11-2 and J is TRBJ2-1; 9 bases map to TRBD2. J was trimmed by 7 bases and V by 2 bases; bases with no gene match: 6. CDR3 size: 15 residues. The germline V gene encodes CDR1 SGHAT and CDR2 FQNNGV. CDR3 in amino acids: CASSLKLAGRNEQFF. CDR3 DNA: TGTGCCAGCAGCTTAAAACTAGCGGGCCGGAATGAGCAGTTCTTC.